These 30 T cell receptor beta chains share one sample of origin, sequenced in a study of T cell responses to AZD1222 COVID-19 vaccine. The table came from immunoSEQ multiplex PCR; TCRdb's copy has only in-frame clones and leaves some out. The sample includes some 200,000 clones, roughly nine tenths of them seen just once. Sequences were derived from peripheral blood, sampled 28 days after the second dose of the MenACWY control vaccine. Every receptor here comes from an adult who received the MenACWY meningococcal vaccine as a control.

CDR3 sequence (DNA): TGTGCCAGCAGCGTAGACGGACAGGGATACGGGTCACCCCTCCACTTT. Translation: CASSVDGQGYGSPLHF. The rearrangement links TRBV9 to TRBJ1-6; 8 positions agree with TRBD1. The germline V gene has CDR1 SGDLS and CDR2 YYNGEE. The CDR3 loop spans 16 amino acids. J gave up 10 bases and V 0 bases, and 9 bases lay outside the gene matches.

The chain combines TRBV5-6 with TRBJ1-2; D may be TRBD1 (5 bases). The V gene lost 4 bases and the J gene lost 4 bases, with 14 bases spanning the gap. Germline loops: CDR1 SGHDT, CDR2 YYEEEE. This CDR3 comprises 14 residues. CDR3 sequence: CASSPPTDIYGYTF. The CDR3 DNA reads as TGTGCCAGCAGCCCCCCGACAGATATCTATGGCTACACCTTC.

The genes are TRBV6-5 and TRBJ1-1; D may be TRBD1 (5 bases). The CDR3 consists of 13 residues. Germline values: CDR1 MNHEY, CDR2 SVGAGI. V was shortened by 7 bases and J by 7 bases, with 16 bases between the two germline ends. The CDR3, as DNA: TGTGCCAGCACCCACGAGGGCAGGGATGAAGCTTTCTTT. Translated: CASTHEGRDEAFF.

The V gene is TRBV7-9, the J gene TRBJ2-5; 7 bases are shared with TRBD1. V lost 7 bases to trimming and J lost 5 bases; unmatched junction nucleotides: 7. Per the germline V gene, CDR1 is SEHNR and CDR2 is FQNEAQ (reference sequence). CDR3 length: 13 amino acids. The CDR3 DNA reads as TGTGCCAGCAAATTGCAGGGGGAGGAGACCCAGTACTTC. This sequence encodes CASKLQGEETQYF. The full variable domain, in which reference TRBV7-9 and TRBJ2-5 provide the parts outside the CDR3, is DTGVSQNPRHKITKRGQNVTFRCDPISEHNRLYWYRQTLGQGPEFLTYFQNEAQLEKSRLLSDRFSAERPKGSFSTLEIQRTEQGDSAMYLCASKLQGEETQYFGPGTRLLVL.

The rearrangement uses TRBV12-5 and TRBJ1-1; possibly TRBD1 for D (5 bases). The CDR3 contains 14 residues. V lost 1 base and J lost 1, with 7 bases in between. Germline CDR1 is LGHNT and CDR2 is FRNRAP. The CDR3 nucleotides are TGTGCTAGTGGTTTGGGGGACGGGAACACTGAAGCTTTCTTT. Protein: CASGLGDGNTEAFF.

This rearrangement joins TRBV19 to TRBJ2-1; 13 bases align to TRBD2. Losses at the gene ends were 5 bases for V and 3 bases for J; bases not matched to a gene: 4. Germline V CDR1 and CDR2: LNHDA, SQIVND (reference sequence). The CDR3 runs 16 residues. The CDR3 coding sequence is TGTGCCAGTAGTCCTCGACTAGCGGGAGGCTACAATGAGCAGTTCTTC. Residues: CASSPRLAGGYNEQFF. Full variable domain (missing parts from reference TRBV19 and TRBJ2-1): DGGITQSPKYLFRKEGQNVTLSCEQNLNHDAMYWYRQDPGQGLRLIYYSQIVNDFQKGDIAEGYSVSREKKESFPLTVTSAQKNPTAFYLCASSPRLAGGYNEQFFGPGTRLTVL.

This clone was seen just once. The chain combines TRBV11-2 with TRBJ1-2, with 10 bases fitting TRBD1. This CDR3 region has 16 residues. Germline loops: CDR1 SGHAT, CDR2 FQNNGV. Losses at the gene ends were 5 bases for V and 4 bases for J; bases not matched to a gene: 10. The CDR3 DNA follows: TGTGCCAGCAGCCCCGGACAGGGGGGTAGTGGCTATGGCTACACCTTC. Translating it yields CASSPGQGGSGYGYTF.

The chain uses TRBV28 and TRBJ1-1; unclear D gene. CDR3 length equals 12 residues. Germline CDR1 and CDR2: MDHEN and SYDVKM. V lost 5 bases, J lost 11 bases, and 15 bases lay in between. The DNA for the CDR3 is TGTGCCAGCAGTCCTCAGACCCTCTACGCTTTCTTT. It is translated as CASSPQTLYAFF.

The chain combines TRBV6-6 with TRBJ1-2; TRBD1 might be the D (6 bases). The CDR3 consists of 15 residues. Germline V gene sequence: CDR1 MNHNY, CDR2 SVGAGI (reference sequence). V was pared by 2 bases and J by 1 base, with 11 bases between. CDR3 nucleotide sequence: TGTGCCAGCAGTTACGGGTGGGACAATAACTATGGCTACACCTTC. Its translation: CASSYGWDNNYGYTF.

The chain has TRBV6-5 and TRBJ1-3, with unresolved D. The V and J ends lost 5 bases and 0 bases respectively, with 8 bases between them. This CDR3 has 14 residues. From germline, CDR1 is MNHEY and CDR2 SVGAGI. CDR3 region: CASSRTGSGNTIYF. The CDR3 DNA reads as TGTGCCAGCAGTCGGACGGGCTCTGGAAACACCATATATTTT.

V usage is TRBV6-4 and J usage is TRBJ1-5, with a weak D call TRBD1 (6 bases). V was cut by 6 bases and J by 3 bases, with 12 bases left in between. The CDR3 totals 14 residues. Germline V CDR1 and CDR2: MRHNA, SNTAGT. Here the CDR3 reads CASRNRDSNQPQHF. DNA of the CDR3: TGTGCCAGCAGGAACAGGGACTCCAATCAGCCCCAGCATTTT.

The count of this clone is one. This chain uses TRBV18 with TRBJ2-7; D is undetermined. Germline CDR1 reads KGHSH; CDR2 reads LQKENI. V dropped 5 bases and J dropped 3 bases, with 5 bases sitting between them. The CDR3 is 11 residues long. CDR3 sequence (DNA): TGTGCCAGCTCAGCAAACTACGAGCAGTACTTC. Its protein product is CASSANYEQYF.

The chain couples TRBV19 to TRBJ1-6, with 8 bases fitting TRBD1. Germline loops: CDR1 LNHDA, CDR2 SQIVND (reference sequence). V dropped 5 bases and J dropped 3; count of bases not matched to a gene: 6. The length of the CDR3 is 16 residues. The CDR3, as DNA: TGTGCCAGTAGTGGTCGACAGGGGAACTATAATTCACCCCTCCACTTT. Protein: CASSGRQGNYNSPLHF.

V usage is TRBV27 and J usage is TRBJ2-6; TRBD2 matches at 10 bases. The junction had 15 bases not matched to a gene; V was cut back by 4 bases and J by 0 bases. Germline V CDR1 and CDR2: MNHEY, SMNVEV (reference sequence). The CDR3 is 21 amino acids. In DNA, the CDR3 is TGTGCCAGCAGTTCCCACTTCGGGACTAGCGCTATTTCCTCTGGGGCCAACGTCCTGACTTTC. Translation: CASSSHFGTSAISSGANVLTF.

J is TRBJ2-7 and V is TRBV18; no clear D. Germline V gene lookup returns CDR1 KGHSH and CDR2 LQKENI. CDR3 length: 12 amino acids. The V gene lost 3 bases and the J gene lost 9 bases, with 12 bases spanning the gap. CDR3 sequence reads: CASSPDLGGQYF. DNA for the CDR3: TGTGCCAGCTCACCTGACCTAGGCGGGCAGTACTTC.

The V call is TRBV7-2, the J call TRBJ2-2; the match to TRBD2 covers 13 bases. The CDR3 extends over 18 amino acids. From germline, CDR1 is SGHTA and CDR2 FQGNSA. V was pared by 0 bases and J by 5 bases, with 6 bases of the junction left unmatched. The CDR3 sequence: CASSLARLAGGGTGELFF. CDR3 in DNA: TGTGCCAGCAGCTTAGCGCGACTAGCGGGAGGAGGGACCGGGGAGCTGTTTTTT.

This clone was picked up a small number of times. The gene calls are TRBV24-1 and TRBJ2-3; 15 bases map to TRBD2. The CDR3 sequence is 18 residues long. V shed 4 bases and J 5 bases; nucleotides not matched to a gene: 9. CDR1 and CDR2 (germline): KGHDR, SFDVKD. The CDR3 coding sequence is TGTGCCACCAGTGAAGGACTAGCGGGAGGGCCCTCGGGAGATACGCAGTATTTT. It encodes CATSEGLAGGPSGDTQYF.

The chain employs TRBV7-9 and TRBJ2-7; the D gene could be TRBD1 or TRBD2 (7 bases each). Germline CDR1 is SEHNR and CDR2 is FQNEAQ (reference sequence). This CDR3 spans 17 amino acids. With 4 bases removed from V and 3 bases from J, the gap between germline ends came to 22 bases. The CDR3: CASSSYSGGRGHYEQYF. The CDR3 bases are TGTGCCAGCAGCTCCTACTCAGGGGGGAGGGGCCACTACGAGCAGTACTTC.

The chain has TRBV6-6 and TRBJ2-7; no definite D call. The CDR3 sequence is 12 residues long. Trimming took 5 bases from V and 1 from J, leaving 6 bases between them. Germline lookup yields CDR1 MNHNY and CDR2 SVGAGI (reference sequence). The CDR3 nucleotides are TGTGCCAGCAGTCCGGTTTCCTACGAGCAGTACTTC. Translated, it gives CASSPVSYEQYF.

This clone was observed once. In DNA, the CDR3 is TGTGCCAGCAGTTACTCATCAGGGGGCGATCAGCCCCAGCATTTT. It translates to CASSYSSGGDQPQHF. The chain has TRBV6-5 and TRBJ1-5; TRBD1 aligns across 8 bases. The CDR3 covers 15 residues. Trimming at V came to 0 bases and at J to 5 bases, leaving 3 bases not matched to a gene. The germline V gene encodes CDR1 MNHEY and CDR2 SVGAGI.

The V call is TRBV5-1, the J call TRBJ2-7; D call uncertain. The V end was cut by 4 bases, the J end by 0 bases, with 5 bases between. The CDR3 loop spans 12 amino acids. Germline CDR1 reads SGHRS; CDR2 reads YFSETQ. CDR3 nucleotide sequence: TGCGCCAGCAGCGCAAACTCCTACGAGCAGTACTTC. It yields the protein CASSANSYEQYF.

The gene calls are TRBV29-1 and TRBJ2-1, with 7 bases identical to TRBD2. J was trimmed by 15 bases and V by 2 bases; bases with no gene match: 10. Germline CDR1 and CDR2: SQVTM and ANQGSEA. CDR3 size: 12 residues. CDR3 amino acids: CSVEPSGSTAFF. For the CDR3, the DNA is TGCAGCGTTGAACCTAGCGGCAGTACGGCGTTCTTC.

This chain links TRBV5-1 with TRBJ1-4; maybe TRBD1 (5 bases). Trimming removed 2 bases from V and 0 bases from J, with 11 bases in between. The germline CDR1 and CDR2 sequences are SGHRS and YFSETQ. The length of the CDR3 is 16 residues. This CDR3 reads CASSFQGATTNEKLFF. The CDR3 DNA is TGCGCCAGCAGCTTTCAGGGAGCCACAACTAATGAAAAACTGTTTTTT.

The chain uses TRBV5-1 and TRBJ2-3, with 8 bases lining up with TRBD1. This CDR3 has 15 residues. CDR1 and CDR2 from the germline V gene are SGHRS and YFSETQ. After removal of 4 bases from V and 1 base from J, the junction contained 5 bases not matched to a gene. CDR3: CASSGRTGRTDTQYF. CDR3 in DNA: TGCGCCAGCAGCGGACGGACAGGGCGCACAGATACGCAGTATTTT.

The V and J genes are TRBV5-5 and TRBJ1-5; 7 nucleotides match TRBD1. The CDR3 sequence is 17 residues long. V lost 0 bases and J lost 4; bases outside the gene matches: 10. Looked up from germline, CDR1 is SGHKS and CDR2 is YYEKEE (reference sequence). CDR3 bases: TGTGCCAGCAGCTTGGCCGGGGGAGGGGGCATGAATCAGCCCCAGCATTTT. Protein product: CASSLAGGGGMNQPQHF.

This chain links TRBV14 with TRBJ1-4, with TRBD1 as a possible D gene (5 bases). Per the germline V gene, CDR1 is SGHDN and CDR2 is FVKESK. There are 14 residues in the CDR3. V was pared by 2 bases and J by 6 bases, with 10 bases between. CDR3 in amino acids: CASSQRRADEKLFF. The DNA of the CDR3 is TGTGCCAGCAGCCAACGCAGGGCCGATGAAAAACTGTTTTTT.

The chain uses TRBV2 and TRBJ2-7; 9 nucleotides agree with TRBD1. There are 14 residues in the CDR3. Per the germline V gene, CDR1 is SNHLY and CDR2 is FYNNEI. V gave up 6 bases and J gave up 7 bases; unmatched junction bases: 10. DNA for the CDR3: TGTGCCAGCAGACTCCGGGACAGGGTGGAGGAGCAGTACTTC. Protein sequence: CASRLRDRVEEQYF. The complete variable domain, with remaining parts taken from reference TRBV2 and TRBJ2-7, reads EPEVTQTPSHQVTQMGQEVILRCVPISNHLYFYWYRQILGQKVEFLVSFYNNEISEKSEIFDDQFSVERPDGSNFTLKIRSTKLEDSAMYFCASRLRDRVEEQYFGPGTRLTVT.

This clone has only a few counts. This chain connects TRBV7-2 to TRBJ2-7; 9 bases are shared with TRBD2. CDR1 and CDR2 from the germline V gene are SGHTA and FQGNSA. The CDR3 has 15 amino acids. Unmatched junction bases numbered 8, after V lost 5 bases and J lost 3 bases. As DNA, the CDR3 is TGTGCCAGCAGCCCAAGGGGCGGGGGGGACTACGAGCAGTACTTC. This sequence encodes CASSPRGGGDYEQYF.

The CDR3 region has the DNA TGTGCCAGTAGCGGGGGGCCGGGAGGCGAGCAGTACTTC. Its translation is CASSGGPGGEQYF. The chain links TRBV19 to TRBJ2-7; TRBD2 might be the D (7 bases). The CDR3 has 13 residues. Trimming cost V 6 bases and J 6 bases, with 15 bases left between them. Germline V lookup: CDR1 LNHDA, CDR2 SQIVND (reference sequence). The complete variable domain, with remaining parts taken from reference TRBV19 and TRBJ2-7, reads DGGITQSPKYLFRKEGQNVTLSCEQNLNHDAMYWYRQDPGQGLRLIYYSQIVNDFQKGDIAEGYSVSREKKESFPLTVTSAQKNPTAFYLCASSGGPGGEQYFGPGTRLTVT.

The rearrangement uses TRBV30 and TRBJ1-6; D is perhaps TRBD1 (5 bases). V gave up 4 bases and J gave up 7 bases, with 11 bases separating them. The CDR3 contains 13 residues. CDR1 and CDR2 (germline): GTSNPN, SVGIG (reference sequence). Here the CDR3 DNA reads TGTGCCTGGAATCAGGGCTGGAATTCACCCCTCCACTTT. Translating gives CAWNQGWNSPLHF.